The 9 T cell receptor beta chains below were found in one sample sequenced in a study of shared clonotypes between healthy human individuals. Clones were sequenced by immunoSEQ multiplex PCR, and TCRdb holds only the in-frame ones, with some missing. Of hundreds of thousands of clones detected, over 70% appear once; the ten largest clones hold about 9.4%. The sequencing input was memory CD4+ T cells sorted from blood. Subset given: CD45RA-negative fraction. The receptors originated from a man under 40 in good health.

This chain joins TRBV7-9 and TRBJ2-7, with 8 bases that match TRBD1. V lost 8 bases, J lost 6 bases, and 12 bases stayed unmatched. Germline CDR1 and CDR2: SEHNR and FQNEAQ (reference sequence). This CDR3 is 14 amino acids long. The CDR3 DNA is TGTGCCAGCGCCGCGGGGACAGGCCAAGCCGAGCAGTACTTC. The encoded protein is CASAAGTGQAEQYF.

The V call is TRBV5-5, the J call TRBJ2-2; D perhaps matches TRBD2 (6 bases). Germline assignment: CDR1 SGHKS and CDR2 YYEKEE (reference sequence). Trimming cost V 3 bases and J 1 base, with 10 bases left between them. The CDR3 has 15 residues. The CDR3: CASSSLALNTGELFF. CDR3 bases: TGTGCCAGCAGCTCACTAGCACTGAACACCGGGGAGCTGTTTTTT. Filled out from reference TRBV5-5 and TRBJ2-2, the complete variable domain reads DAGVTQSPTHLIKTRGQQVTLRCSPISGHKSVSWYQQVLGQGPQFIFQYYEKEERGRGNFPDRFSARQFPNYSSELNVNALLLGDSALYLCASSSLALNTGELFFGEGSRLTVL.

This clone was detected only a few times. In this CDR3 the conserved last residue, phenylalanine or tryptophan, is missing, so a read error is likely. The limits of the CDR3 on the DNA are not certain, so only TCRdb's listed CDR3 is given. The V and J genes are TRBV5-1 and TRBJ2-7. CDR1 is SGHRS, CDR2 YFSETQ, per germline. Including both end residues, the CDR3 is 8 amino acids long. This chain's CDR3 is CASSLGPL.

The sample holds many counts of this clone. The chain recombines TRBV7-9 with TRBJ2-7; no clear D gene. This CDR3 region has 14 residues. Germline V gene data show CDR1 as SEHNR and CDR2 as FQNEAQ (reference sequence). V shed 1 base and J shed 6 bases, with 13 bases lying between them. CDR3: CASSLVGQVGEQYF. CDR3 sequence (DNA): TGTGCCAGCAGCTTAGTGGGCCAAGTAGGCGAGCAGTACTTC.

The chain carries TRBV11-3 and TRBJ2-2; no definite D call. CDR1 and CDR2 (germline): SGHNT, YENEEA. V was clipped by 5 bases and J by 8 bases, with 15 bases between them. The CDR3 consists of 14 residues. For the CDR3, the DNA is TGTGCCAGCAGCCCCGCGCCAGCATCAGGGGAGCTGTTTTTT. Protein sequence: CASSPAPASGELFF.

CDR3 coding DNA: TGTGCCAGCAGTTTAGCGATTGGACAGGCGATCATTCAGTACTTC. Its protein product is CASSLAIGQAIIQYF. The chain employs TRBV27 and TRBJ2-4; TRBD1 aligns across 7 bases. Germline lookup yields CDR1 MNHEY and CDR2 SMNVEV (reference sequence). J gave up 9 bases and V 2 bases, and 10 bases lay outside the gene matches. The CDR3 is 15 residues long.

V is TRBV25-1 and J is TRBJ2-3, with a possible D match to TRBD1 (6 bases). Per the germline V gene, CDR1 is MGHDK and CDR2 is SYGVNS. The CDR3 is 17 residues long. V dropped 3 bases and J dropped 2 bases, with 18 bases sitting between them. CDR3 sequence reads: CASSDWGQGAPTDTQYF. The CDR3 bases are TGTGCCAGCAGTGATTGGGGACAAGGGGCACCCACAGATACGCAGTATTTT.

In its sample, this clone was seen once. This chain uses TRBV28 with TRBJ1-1, with 8 nucleotides matching TRBD1. Germline CDR1 MDHEN, CDR2 SYDVKM. Germline trimming cut 7 bases from V and 1 base from J; bases unmatched to any gene: 5. The CDR3 has 14 amino acids. CDR3 in DNA: TGTGCCAGCAAAAGACAGGGGCAGAACACTGAAGCTTTCTTT. Translation gives CASKRQGQNTEAFF.

The sample holds one count of this clone. This chain joins TRBV5-5 and TRBJ2-7, with 8 bases lining up with TRBD2. Germline CDR1 is SGHKS and CDR2 is YYEKEE (reference sequence). CDR3 size: 14 residues. The ends lost 2 bases at V and 3 bases at J; junction bases unmatched: 4. CDR3 sequence (DNA): TGTGCCAGCAGCTTAGCGGGGGTGCACTACGAGCAGTACTTC. Amino acids: CASSLAGVHYEQYF.